Listed below are T cell receptor beta chains from one sample, sequenced in a study of shared clonotypes between healthy human individuals. TCRdb's table, derived via immunoSEQ multiplex PCR, lists solely in-frame clones and lacks some. The sample includes under 700,000 clones, 85% to 95% of them seen just once. Input material: naive CD8+ T cells sorted from blood. The receptors originated from a woman aged 25 to 39 in good health. Each CDR3 is given with its conserved first and last residue. Each record gives: D gene, V gene, clone size, J gene, CDR3 protein, CDR3 DNA. A D gene is named only where the DNA matches it firmly. Expanded clones are given a class, and other clones once, few, many or no size at all.

>-|TRBV6-5|once|TRBJ2-2
CASSMVTGELFF
TGTGCCAGCTCAATGGTCACCGGGGAGCTGTTTTTT
>-|TRBV5-6|-|TRBJ2-1
CASSLVVQEGDEQFF
TGTGCCAGCAGCTTGGTTGTACAGGAAGGGGATGAGCAGTTCTTC
>TRBD1|TRBV5-8|-|TRBJ1-2
CASSLGQGADGYTF
TGTGCCAGCAGCTTGGGACAGGGGGCAGATGGCTACACCTTC
>-|TRBV5-4|few|TRBJ1-1
CASSPRQNTEAFF
TGTGCCAGCAGCCCCAGACAGAACACTGAAGCTTTCTTT
>-|TRBV27|-|TRBJ2-2
CASSLLHISGFTGELFF
TGTGCCAGCAGTTTACTCCACATCTCAGGGTTCACCGGGGAGCTGTTTTTT
>-|TRBV27|-|TRBJ2-7
CASSTGHSYEQYF
TGTGCCAGCTCGACGGGACACTCCTACGAGCAGTACTTC
>-|TRBV13|-|TRBJ2-3
CASTLPTPRDIIEYF
TGTGCCAGCACCTTACCGACCCCCCGGGACATAATAGAGTATTTT
>TRBD2|TRBV6-1|-|TRBJ2-3
CASSGRIAGGADTQYF
TGTGCCAGCAGTGGGAGAATAGCGGGAGGCGCAGATACGCAGTATTTT
>TRBD1|TRBV27|-|TRBJ1-1
CASSPRGTANTEAFF
TGTGCCAGCAGTCCGCGTGGGACAGCTAACACTGAAGCTTTCTTT
>-|TRBV15|-|TRBJ1-5
CATSRTESGNQPQHF
TGTGCCACCAGCAGGACGGAGTCTGGCAATCAGCCCCAGCATTTT
>-|TRBV27|-|TRBJ2-2
CASSLRDSRTGELFF
TGTGCCAGCAGTTTACGGGACTCCCGCACCGGGGAGCTGTTTTTT
>-|TRBV21-1|-|TRBJ2-7
CASSKGQWTSGTFEQYF
TGTGCCAGCAGCAAAGGGCAGTGGACTAGCGGGACTTTCGAGCAGTACTTC
>TRBD2|TRBV6-1|-|TRBJ2-3
CASAGGVVTDTQYF
TGTGCCAGCGCGGGGGGAGTGGTGACAGATACGCAGTATTTT
>-|TRBV11-3|-|TRBJ2-2
CASSPGRGHKNTGELFF
TGTGCCAGCAGCCCAGGGCGGGGACACAAGAACACCGGGGAGCTGTTTTTT
>-|TRBV7-9|-|TRBJ2-7
CASSPPMRGNYEQYF
TGTGCCAGCAGCCCACCCATGCGGGGTAACTACGAGCAGTACTTC
>-|TRBV19|-|TRBJ1-5
CASSIEGGVFNQPQHF
TGTGCCAGTAGTATAGAAGGGGGGGTTTTCAATCAGCCCCAGCATTTT
>TRBD1|TRBV5-6|once|TRBJ1-1
CASSLGGTRNTEAFF
TGTGCCAGCAGCCTAGGGGGCACCCGGAACACTGAAGCTTTCTTT
>-|TRBV5-6|-|TRBJ2-7
CASSLGAGRHEQYF
TGTGCCAGCAGCTTGGGGGCAGGGAGGCACGAGCAGTACTTC
>-|TRBV9|-|TRBJ1-2
CASSVAGTTVANYGYTF
TGTGCCAGCAGCGTAGCCGGGACTACCGTAGCTAACTATGGCTACACCTTC
>TRBD2|TRBV30|few|TRBJ2-7
CAWSGEGEQYF
TGTGCCTGGAGTGGGGAGGGCGAGCAGTACTTC
>TRBD1|TRBV4-1|-|TRBJ2-7
CASSPMTGRYEQYF
TGCGCCAGCAGCCCTATGACAGGGCGGTACGAGCAGTACTTC
>-|TRBV6-5|-|TRBJ2-7
CASSLGPNYEQYF
TGTGCCAGCAGTTTGGGACCCAACTACGAGCAGTACTTC
>-|TRBV2|-|TRBJ2-7
CASSEDGVIATLVHF
TGTGCCAGCAGTGAAGACGGCGTAATAGCGACACTCGTCCACTTC
>TRBD1|TRBV19|-|TRBJ2-2
CASSITGDTGELFF
TGTGCCAGTAGTATAACAGGGGACACCGGGGAGCTGTTTTTT
>-|TRBV19|-|TRBJ2-5
CASSISSGLAPASQETQYF
TGTGCCAGTAGTATATCCTCGGGATTGGCACCTGCTTCCCAAGAGACCCAGTACTTC
>TRBD1|TRBV29-1|-|TRBJ2-2
CSVDGLGTGESGELFF
TGCAGCGTTGACGGCTTGGGGACAGGGGAATCCGGGGAGCTGTTTTTT
>-|TRBV6-5|-|TRBJ2-5
CASSPRMGTQYF
TGTGCCAGCAGCCCTCGTATGGGGACCCAGTACTTC
>TRBD1|TRBV6-1|once|TRBJ2-7
CASSTGQGRNEQYF
TGTGCCAGCAGTACGGGACAGGGGAGGAACGAGCAGTACTTC
>TRBD1|TRBV6-5|-|TRBJ2-7
CASSYWDRGGYEQYF
TGTGCCAGCAGTTATTGGGACAGGGGCGGCTACGAGCAGTACTTC
>-|TRBV27|-|TRBJ1-4
CASSLGSAANEKLFF
TGTGCCAGCAGTTTAGGGTCTGCGGCTAATGAAAAACTGTTTTTT
>TRBD2|TRBV7-9|-|TRBJ2-1
CASSLEAGGPYNEQFF
TGTGCCAGCAGCTTAGAAGCGGGAGGGCCCTACAATGAGCAGTTCTTC
>-|TRBV30|-|TRBJ1-5
CAWSVKCYQPQHF
TGTGCCTGGAGTGTGAAATGTTATCAGCCCCAGCATTTT
>-|TRBV7-3|-|TRBJ2-2
CASSALPGTRNTGELFF
TGTGCCAGCAGCGCCCTTCCCGGGACCCGAAACACCGGGGAGCTGTTTTTT
>-|TRBV7-8|once|TRBJ2-1
CASSRLLDYNEQFF
TGTGCCAGCAGTCGACTGCTGGACTACAATGAGCAGTTCTTC
>-|TRBV9|-|TRBJ2-2
CASSVGGELFF
TGTGCCAGCAGCGTAGGTGGGGAGCTGTTTTTT
>-|TRBV5-1|-|TRBJ1-1
CASSLSGSAWGWSEAFF
TGCGCCAGCAGCTTGTCAGGATCGGCGTGGGGCTGGTCTGAAGCTTTCTTT
>-|TRBV4-1|-|TRBJ1-1
CASSHIGAQTEAFF
TGCGCCAGCAGCCATATAGGGGCTCAGACTGAAGCTTTCTTT
>-|TRBV28|few|TRBJ2-7
CASSFYYEQYF
TGTGCCAGCAGTTTCTACTACGAGCAGTACTTC
>-|TRBV4-1|-|TRBJ1-1
CASRQWGEWSTEAFF
TGCGCCAGCAGGCAGTGGGGGGAGTGGAGCACTGAAGCTTTCTTT
>-|TRBV2|-|TRBJ2-2
CANIKKGTGELFF
TGTGCCAATATAAAAAAGGGTACCGGGGAGCTGTTTTTT
>-|TRBV28|-|TRBJ2-7
CASSSTTVTAYEQYF
TGTGCCAGCAGTTCGACGACGGTAACCGCCTACGAGCAGTACTTC
>TRBD1|TRBV7-9|-|TRBJ2-1
CASSPPQRQGYEQFF
TGTGCCAGCAGCCCCCCACAACGACAGGGATATGAGCAGTTCTTC
>-|TRBV19|-|TRBJ1-5
CASRVRDYYQPQHF
TGTGCCTCCAGAGTCCGGGACTATTATCAGCCCCAGCATTTT
>TRBD2|TRBV29-1|-|TRBJ2-1
CSVVAGTSGYNEQFF
TGCAGCGTTGTTGCCGGGACTAGCGGCTACAATGAGCAGTTCTTC
>TRBD2|TRBV28|-|TRBJ2-7
CASSLGRAGYEQYF
TGTGCCAGCAGTTTGGGTAGAGCGGGGTACGAGCAGTACTTC
>-|TRBV29-1|-|TRBJ1-2
CSVGGYGYTF
TGCAGCGTTGGGGGCTATGGCTACACCTTC
>-|TRBV5-5|-|TRBJ1-3
CASSLEVAGSLSGNTIYF
TGTGCCAGCAGCTTGGAGGTGGCGGGTTCGCTCTCTGGAAACACCATATATTTT
>TRBD2|TRBV28|-|TRBJ2-7
CASSLSASGLTYEQYF
TGTGCCAGCAGTTTATCCGCTAGCGGGCTTACCTACGAGCAGTACTTC
>-|TRBV29-1|-|TRBJ2-1
CSGGGGKSEQFF
TGCAGCGGTGGGGGCGGTAAGAGTGAGCAGTTCTTC
>TRBD1|TRBV15|-|TRBJ2-5
CATSYLGTDQETQYF
TGTGCCACCAGCTATCTAGGGACAGACCAAGAGACCCAGTACTTC
>-|TRBV2|-|TRBJ2-7
CASSSISEIGYFYEQYF
TGTGCCAGCAGCTCAATTAGCGAGATCGGCTACTTCTACGAGCAGTACTTC
>TRBD1|TRBV9|-|TRBJ2-2
CASSVDRGANTGELFF
TGTGCCAGCAGCGTAGACAGGGGGGCGAACACCGGGGAGCTGTTTTTT
>-|TRBV5-4|-|TRBJ2-7
CASSLAQGYEQYF
TGTGCCAGCAGCTTGGCACAGGGCTACGAGCAGTACTTC
>-|TRBV5-8|-|TRBJ2-7
CASSLGSARYEQYF
TGTGCCAGCAGCTTGGGTAGCGCCCGCTACGAGCAGTACTTC
>-|TRBV4-1|-|TRBJ1-2
CASSQVPGAGYTF
TGCGCCAGCAGCCAAGTACCAGGGGCCGGCTACACCTTC
>-|TRBV5-6|-|TRBJ2-7
CASSLVDTNNYEQYF
TGTGCCAGCAGCCTCGTAGACACGAACAACTACGAGCAGTACTTC
>TRBD1|TRBV4-1|-|TRBJ2-3
CASSPDDRAGDTQYF
TGCGCCAGCAGCCCAGACGACAGGGCAGGAGATACGCAGTATTTT
>-|TRBV27|-|TRBJ1-5
CASSPGGLGQPQHF
TGTGCCAGCAGCCCCGGGGGGCTCGGTCAGCCCCAGCATTTT
>TRBD1|TRBV19|-|TRBJ2-5
CASSNGQANQETQYF
TGTGCCAGTAGTAATGGACAGGCCAACCAAGAGACCCAGTACTTC
>TRBD1|TRBV28|-|TRBJ2-3
CASRLRQGRADTQYF
TGTGCCAGCAGACTAAGACAGGGTAGGGCAGATACGCAGTATTTT